This T cell receptor (beta chain) comes out of a study of shared T cell receptors in the human thymus. Per germline, CDR1 LNHNV and CDR2 YYDKDF (reference sequence). The CDR3 extends over 15 amino acids. V was trimmed by 1 base and J by 8 bases, leaving 15 bases between them. Assay: immunoSEQ multiplex PCR; the TCRdb copy retains only in-frame clones and omits some. The sample lists 450,000 to 650,000 clones, 70% to 80% occurring once. These same records also appear under a second study, on human thymus T cells. That work contributes: Healthy Finnish infants having corrective surgery for congenital heart defects served as donors. Corrective heart surgery yielded resections, and these provided the thymus tissue. In thymic and blood repertoires alike, V and J usage looked biased. Related work showed strongly overlapping thymic repertoires across unrelated individuals.

This sequence joins TRBV15 and TRBJ2-1; possibly TRBD1 for D (5 bases). The TCR comes from a boy younger than two with a congenital heart defect. The sequenced sample was thymocytes. The CDR3, as DNA: TGTGCCACCAGCAGAGGGGGCCAGAGGACCTATGAGCAGTTCTTC. As protein: CATSRGGQRTYEQFF.